These T cell receptor beta chains were read from a single sample in a study of a mutant IDH1 vaccine in newly diagnosed glioma. No antigen is known for these receptors. Sequencing used immunoSEQ multiplex PCR; TCRdb keeps in-frame clones, though not all of them. The repertoire holds fewer than 75,000 clones, with roughly 83% as singletons. The sequencing used PBMCs, collected from a glioma patient whose treatment included an IDH1 peptide vaccine. These receptors came from a woman between 50 and 59 years old with glioma. CDR3s include the opening cysteine and the closing phenylalanine or tryptophan. The D gene is left open where the match is weak. Size values are once, few and many counts, or a class for expanded clones, and some rows have none.

j_call: TRBJ2-3
cdr3_length: 14
d_call: TRBD2
clone_size: once
v_call: TRBV28
cdr3_nt: TGTGCCAGCCGGCAAGCGGGGAGCACAGATACGCAGTATTTT
cdr3_aa: CASRQAGSTDTQYF

j_call: TRBJ2-7
cdr3_length: 14
d_call: TRBD1
clone_size: NA
v_call: TRBV10-3
cdr3_nt: TGTGCCATCAGTGCCTGGGACAGCTCCTACGAGCAGTACTTC
cdr3_aa: CAISAWDSSYEQYF

j_call: TRBJ1-5
cdr3_length: 15
d_call: NA
clone_size: once
v_call: TRBV19
cdr3_nt: TGTGCCAGTAGTTATGGGTCGGGGGGCTCGGCGCCCCAGCATTTT
cdr3_aa: CASSYGSGGSAPQHF

j_call: TRBJ1-4
cdr3_length: 17
d_call: NA
clone_size: NA
v_call: TRBV4-2
cdr3_nt: TGTGCCAGCAGCCAAGACCTGCAGGGGCCAATTGGGGAAAAACTGTTTTTT
cdr3_aa: CASSQDLQGPIGEKLFF

j_call: TRBJ1-4
cdr3_length: 12
d_call: NA
clone_size: NA
v_call: TRBV10-3
cdr3_nt: TGTGCCATCAGTGAGTCCACAGAGGGACTGTTTTTT
cdr3_aa: CAISESTEGLFF

j_call: TRBJ1-1
cdr3_length: 14
d_call: NA
clone_size: NA
v_call: TRBV7-5
cdr3_nt: TGTGCCAGAAGCTTAGTCCGTCCGAACACTGAAGCTTTCTTT
cdr3_aa: CARSLVRPNTEAFF

j_call: TRBJ2-1
cdr3_length: 15
d_call: TRBD2
clone_size: NA
v_call: TRBV7-9
cdr3_nt: TGTGCCAGCAGCTTAGTAGCGGGGGGACTGGGTGAGCAGTTCTTC
cdr3_aa: CASSLVAGGLGEQFF

j_call: TRBJ2-5
cdr3_length: 19
d_call: TRBD2
clone_size: NA
v_call: TRBV4-3
cdr3_nt: TGCGCCAGCAGCCCGACTAGCGGGGGGGGCCTTTATTCACAAGAGACCCAGTACTTC
cdr3_aa: CASSPTSGGGLYSQETQYF

j_call: TRBJ2-1
cdr3_length: 17
d_call: TRBD1
clone_size: NA
v_call: TRBV29-1
cdr3_nt: TGCAGCCAGCAAGCCACTCCCGGGACAGGAGTTAGCAATGAGCAGTTCTTC
cdr3_aa: CSQQATPGTGVSNEQFF

j_call: TRBJ1-1
cdr3_length: 15
d_call: NA
clone_size: NA
v_call: TRBV5-1
cdr3_nt: TGCGCCAGCAGCTTTATCCACGTCGGGAAAACTGAAGCTTTCTTT
cdr3_aa: CASSFIHVGKTEAFF

j_call: TRBJ1-4
cdr3_length: 14
d_call: TRBD1
clone_size: NA
v_call: TRBV5-6
cdr3_nt: TGTGCCAGCAGCTTCGGACAGGGGAGTGAAAAACTGTTTTTT
cdr3_aa: CASSFGQGSEKLFF

j_call: TRBJ1-3
cdr3_length: 15
d_call: NA
clone_size: NA
v_call: TRBV11-2
cdr3_nt: TGTGCCAGCAGCTTAGGGTCCAGCTCTGGAAACACCATATATTTT
cdr3_aa: CASSLGSSSGNTIYF

j_call: TRBJ2-7
cdr3_length: 11
d_call: NA
clone_size: NA
v_call: TRBV10-3
cdr3_nt: TGTGCCATCAGTGACACCTACGAGCAGTACTTC
cdr3_aa: CAISDTYEQYF

j_call: TRBJ1-1
cdr3_length: 14
d_call: NA
clone_size: NA
v_call: TRBV5-7
cdr3_nt: TGTGCCAGCAGCCGCCGGTTGGAGAACACTGAAGCTTTCTTT
cdr3_aa: CASSRRLENTEAFF

j_call: TRBJ1-1
cdr3_length: 15
d_call: NA
clone_size: once
v_call: TRBV6-5
cdr3_nt: TGTGCCAGCAGAAGGGAGCAAACTATGAACACTGAAGCTTTCTTT
cdr3_aa: CASRREQTMNTEAFF

j_call: TRBJ2-7
cdr3_length: 13
d_call: NA
clone_size: NA
v_call: TRBV19
cdr3_nt: TGTGCCAGTAGTACAACCGAGGGATACGAGCAGTACTTC
cdr3_aa: CASSTTEGYEQYF

j_call: TRBJ2-2
cdr3_length: 15
d_call: NA
clone_size: NA
v_call: TRBV6-5
cdr3_nt: TGTGCCAGCAGTTCCCCCTACAGGAACACCGGGGAGCTGTTTTTT
cdr3_aa: CASSSPYRNTGELFF

j_call: TRBJ2-3
cdr3_length: 18
d_call: TRBD2
clone_size: NA
v_call: TRBV4-2
cdr3_nt: TGTGCCAGCAGCCAAGCGACGATACTAGCGTCACGACCAGATACGCAGTATTTT
cdr3_aa: CASSQATILASRPDTQYF

j_call: TRBJ2-7
cdr3_length: 15
d_call: NA
clone_size: NA
v_call: TRBV4-1
cdr3_nt: TGCGCCAGCAGCCAAGACTCTCCCGTGTCCTACGAGCAGTACTTC
cdr3_aa: CASSQDSPVSYEQYF

j_call: TRBJ1-6
cdr3_length: 11
d_call: NA
clone_size: once
v_call: TRBV28
cdr3_nt: TGTGCCAGCAGTAAGAATGAACCCCTCCACTTT
cdr3_aa: CASSKNEPLHF

j_call: TRBJ2-3
cdr3_length: 15
d_call: NA
clone_size: NA
v_call: TRBV21-1
cdr3_nt: TGTGCCAGCAGCGCAAAGGACAGGACTAGTGATACGCAGTATTTT
cdr3_aa: CASSAKDRTSDTQYF

j_call: TRBJ2-1
cdr3_length: 9
d_call: NA
clone_size: NA
v_call: TRBV9
cdr3_nt: TGTGCCAGCGGTCGTGAGCAGTTCTTC
cdr3_aa: CASGREQFF

j_call: TRBJ2-1
cdr3_length: 14
d_call: NA
clone_size: NA
v_call: TRBV5-6
cdr3_nt: TGTGCCAGCAGCTTGGGACAGTTCTACAATGAGCAGTTCTTC
cdr3_aa: CASSLGQFYNEQFF

j_call: TRBJ2-5
cdr3_length: 14
d_call: NA
clone_size: NA
v_call: TRBV5-1
cdr3_nt: TGCGCCAGCAGCTTGGCGGTGGGTCAAGAGACCCAGTACTTC
cdr3_aa: CASSLAVGQETQYF